This T cell receptor (beta chain) is from a study of blood T cell repertoires in COVID-19. Per the authors' pipeline: Researchers report that nucleated cell counts were estimated from reference gene primer amplification. The data were produced by immunoSEQ multiplex PCR, yet TCRdb's version contains in-frame clones alone and is incomplete. V, J and clone size reflect that table, while D and trimming were determined from the DNA. The sample holds around 240,000 clones, approximately 82% seen once. This clone has only a few counts. V was trimmed by 1 base and J by 1 base, leaving 7 bases between them. CDR3 length: 14 amino acids. Germline CDR1 LGHNA, CDR2 YSLEER.

The gene calls are TRBV4-3 and TRBJ1-1; D gene uncertain. The sequenced material came from peripheral blood. This TCR was sampled from an elderly woman with acute or convalescent COVID-19. The CDR3 is CASSQGERNTEAFF. For the CDR3, the DNA is TGCGCCAGCAGCCAAGGCGAGAGGAACACTGAAGCTTTCTTT.